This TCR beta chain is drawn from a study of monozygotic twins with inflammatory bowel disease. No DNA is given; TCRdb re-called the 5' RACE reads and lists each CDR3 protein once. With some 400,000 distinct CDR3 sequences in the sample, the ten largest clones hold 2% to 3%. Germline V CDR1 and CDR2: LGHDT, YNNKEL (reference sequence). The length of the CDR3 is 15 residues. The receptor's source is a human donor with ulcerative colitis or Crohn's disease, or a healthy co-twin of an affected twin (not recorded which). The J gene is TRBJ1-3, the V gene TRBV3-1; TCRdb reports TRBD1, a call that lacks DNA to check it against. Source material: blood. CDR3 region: CASSQTGGAGNTIYF.